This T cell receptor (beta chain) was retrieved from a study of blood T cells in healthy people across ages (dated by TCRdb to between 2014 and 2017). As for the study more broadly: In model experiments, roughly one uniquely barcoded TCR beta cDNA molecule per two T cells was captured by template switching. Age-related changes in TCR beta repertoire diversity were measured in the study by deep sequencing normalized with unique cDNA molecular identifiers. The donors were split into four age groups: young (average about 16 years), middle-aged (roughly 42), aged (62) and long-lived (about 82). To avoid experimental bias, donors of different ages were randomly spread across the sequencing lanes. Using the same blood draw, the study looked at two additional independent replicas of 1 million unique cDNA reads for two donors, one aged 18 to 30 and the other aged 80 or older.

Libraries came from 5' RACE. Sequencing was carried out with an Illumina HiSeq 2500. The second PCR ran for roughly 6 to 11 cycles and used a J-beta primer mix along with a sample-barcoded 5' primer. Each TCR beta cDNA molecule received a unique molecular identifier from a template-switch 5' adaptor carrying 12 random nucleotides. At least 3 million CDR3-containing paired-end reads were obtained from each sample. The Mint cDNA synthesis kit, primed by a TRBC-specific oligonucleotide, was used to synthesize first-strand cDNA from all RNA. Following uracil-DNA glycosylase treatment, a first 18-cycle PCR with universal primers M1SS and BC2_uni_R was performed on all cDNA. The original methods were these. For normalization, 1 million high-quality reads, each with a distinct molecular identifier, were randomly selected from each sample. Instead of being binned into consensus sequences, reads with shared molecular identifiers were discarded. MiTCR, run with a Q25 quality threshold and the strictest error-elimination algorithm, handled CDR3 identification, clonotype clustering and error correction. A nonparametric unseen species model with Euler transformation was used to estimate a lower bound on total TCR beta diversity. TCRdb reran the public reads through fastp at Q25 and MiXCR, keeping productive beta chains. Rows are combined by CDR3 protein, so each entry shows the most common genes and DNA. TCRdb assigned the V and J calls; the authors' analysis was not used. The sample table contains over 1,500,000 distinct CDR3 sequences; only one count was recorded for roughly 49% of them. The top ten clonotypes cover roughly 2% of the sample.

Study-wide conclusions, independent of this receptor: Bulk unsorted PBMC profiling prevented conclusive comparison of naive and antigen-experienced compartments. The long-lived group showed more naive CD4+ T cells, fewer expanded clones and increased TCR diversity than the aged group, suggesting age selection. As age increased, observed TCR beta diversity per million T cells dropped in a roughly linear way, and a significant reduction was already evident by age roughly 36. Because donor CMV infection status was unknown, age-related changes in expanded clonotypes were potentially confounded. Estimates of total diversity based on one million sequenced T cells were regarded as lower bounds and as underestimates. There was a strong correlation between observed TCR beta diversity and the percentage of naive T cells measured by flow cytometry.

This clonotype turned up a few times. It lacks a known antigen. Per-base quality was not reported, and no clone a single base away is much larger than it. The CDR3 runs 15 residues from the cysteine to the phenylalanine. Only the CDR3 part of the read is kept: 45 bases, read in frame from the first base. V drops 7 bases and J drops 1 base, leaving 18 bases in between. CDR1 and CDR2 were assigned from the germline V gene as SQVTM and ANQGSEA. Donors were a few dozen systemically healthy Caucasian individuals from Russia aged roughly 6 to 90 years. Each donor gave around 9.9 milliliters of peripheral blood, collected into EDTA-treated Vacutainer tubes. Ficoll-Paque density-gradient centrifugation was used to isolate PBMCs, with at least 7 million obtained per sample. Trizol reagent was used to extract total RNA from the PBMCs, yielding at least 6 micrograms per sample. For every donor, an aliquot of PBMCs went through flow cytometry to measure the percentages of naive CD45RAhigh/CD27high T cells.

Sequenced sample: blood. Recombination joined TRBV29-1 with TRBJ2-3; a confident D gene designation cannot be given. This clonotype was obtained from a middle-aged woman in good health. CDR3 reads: CSAPGRAGGTDTQYF. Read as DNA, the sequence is TGCAGCGCCCCCGGCCGGGCCGGCGGCACAGATACGCAGTATTTT.